This T cell receptor beta chain was identified during a study of blood T cell repertoires in COVID-19. About the research overall: The United States, Italy and Spain were the sources of the acute and convalescent COVID-19 samples. From T cells, B-cell-depleted T cells, or PBMCs came the material, which was cDNA or gDNA.

Germline V gene data show CDR1 as LGHDT and CDR2 as YNNKEL (reference sequence). V lost 2 bases and J lost 2, with 15 bases in between. The CDR3 consists of 16 residues. Recruited during active infection, patients (from Seattle) were subsequently followed longitudinally. The protocol was immunoSEQ multiplex PCR, while the TCRdb copy is restricted to in-frame clones and leaves out a portion. The table lists tens of thousands of clones, 70% to 90% of them singletons. The sample was peripheral blood. The sequence came from a woman aged 45-65 years with COVID-19, enrolled during active disease. This chain connects TRBV3-1 (or the pseudogene TRBV3-2) to TRBJ2-5; a possible D gene is TRBD2 (6 bases). The CDR3 DNA is TGTGCCAGCAGCCAAAAGATGGTGGGAGGACAAGAGACCCAGTACTTC. This encodes CASSQKMVGGQETQYF.